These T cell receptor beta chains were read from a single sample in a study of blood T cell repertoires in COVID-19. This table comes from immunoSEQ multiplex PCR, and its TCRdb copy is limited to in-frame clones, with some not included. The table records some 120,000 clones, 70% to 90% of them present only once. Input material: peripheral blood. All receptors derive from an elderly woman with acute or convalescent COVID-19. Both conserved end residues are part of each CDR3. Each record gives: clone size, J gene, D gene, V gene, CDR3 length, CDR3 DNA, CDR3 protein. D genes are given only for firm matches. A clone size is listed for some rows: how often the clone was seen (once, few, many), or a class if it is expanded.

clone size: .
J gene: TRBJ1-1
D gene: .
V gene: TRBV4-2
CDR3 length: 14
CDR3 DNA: TGTGCCAGCAGCCAAGATCTAGTGAACACTGAAGCTTTCTTT
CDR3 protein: CASSQDLVNTEAFF

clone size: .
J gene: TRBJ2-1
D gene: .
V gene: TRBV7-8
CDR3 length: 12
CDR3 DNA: TGTGCCAGCAGCTTAGAAAGCGGCTCACCGTTCTTC
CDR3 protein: CASSLESGSPFF

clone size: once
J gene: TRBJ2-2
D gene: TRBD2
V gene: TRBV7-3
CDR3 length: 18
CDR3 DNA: TGTGCCAGCAGCACCAGCGGGAGGAGAGGGCGAGAGACCGGGGAGCTGTTTTTT
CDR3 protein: CASSTSGRRGRETGELFF

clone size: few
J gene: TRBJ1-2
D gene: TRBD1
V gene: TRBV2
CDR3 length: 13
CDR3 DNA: TGTGCCAGCAGTCGTACAGGGGACGGTGGCTACACCTTC
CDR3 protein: CASSRTGDGGYTF

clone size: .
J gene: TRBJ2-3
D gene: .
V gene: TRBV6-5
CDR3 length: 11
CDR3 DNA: TGTGCCAGCTCCTACCAAGATACGCAGTATTTT
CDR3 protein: CASSYQDTQYF

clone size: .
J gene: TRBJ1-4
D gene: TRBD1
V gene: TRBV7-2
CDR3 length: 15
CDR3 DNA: TGTGCCAGCAGCCCTCTCCAGGGGGCGAATGAAAAACTGTTTTTT
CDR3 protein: CASSPLQGANEKLFF

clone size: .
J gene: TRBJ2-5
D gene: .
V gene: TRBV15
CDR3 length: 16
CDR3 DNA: TGTGCCACCAGCAGAGATTCTATTAGCTTACAAGAGACCCAGTACTTC
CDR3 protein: CATSRDSISLQETQYF

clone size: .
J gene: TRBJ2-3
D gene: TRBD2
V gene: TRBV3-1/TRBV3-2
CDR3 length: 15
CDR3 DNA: TGTGCCAGCAGCCAAGTGGCGACTAGCCCAGATACGCAGTATTTT
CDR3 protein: CASSQVATSPDTQYF

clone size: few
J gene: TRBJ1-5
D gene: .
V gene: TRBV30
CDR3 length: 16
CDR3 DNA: TGTGCCTGGACCCTAACACATCAGGGCCCGCGACAGCCCCAGCATTTT
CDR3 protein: CAWTLTHQGPRQPQHF

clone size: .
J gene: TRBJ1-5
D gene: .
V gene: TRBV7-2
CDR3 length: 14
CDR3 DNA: TGTGCCAGCAGCTTCGGCAGGTTCAATCAGCCCCAGCATTTT
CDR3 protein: CASSFGRFNQPQHF

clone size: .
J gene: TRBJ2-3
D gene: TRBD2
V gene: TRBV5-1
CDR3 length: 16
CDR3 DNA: TGCGCCAGCAGCTTTAAAATTAGCGGGAGCACAGATACGCAGTATTTT
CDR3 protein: CASSFKISGSTDTQYF

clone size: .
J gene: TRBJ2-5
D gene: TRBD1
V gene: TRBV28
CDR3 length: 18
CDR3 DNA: TGTGCCAGCAGTTCCCCGAGACAGGGCCCAGTAAGAACGGAGACCCAGTACTTC
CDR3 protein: CASSSPRQGPVRTETQYF

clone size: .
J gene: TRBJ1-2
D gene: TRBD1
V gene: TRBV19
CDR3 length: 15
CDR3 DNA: TGTGCCAGCAACCTAAGACAGGGGGAGGCTGGTGGCTACACCTTC
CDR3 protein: CASNLRQGEAGGYTF

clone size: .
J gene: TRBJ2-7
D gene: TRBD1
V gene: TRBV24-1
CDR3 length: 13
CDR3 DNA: TGTGCCACCGGGGACAGGGGGCTCCACGAGCAGTACTTC
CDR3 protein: CATGDRGLHEQYF

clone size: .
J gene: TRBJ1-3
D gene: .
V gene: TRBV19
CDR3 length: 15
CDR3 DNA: TGTGCCAGTAGTACCGGGACTTACTCTGGAAACACCATATATTTT
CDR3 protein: CASSTGTYSGNTIYF

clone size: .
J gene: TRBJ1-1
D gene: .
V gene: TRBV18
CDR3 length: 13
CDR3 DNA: TGTGCCAGCTCACCACAGGCAGGGGATTCGGCTTTCTTT
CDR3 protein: CASSPQAGDSAFF

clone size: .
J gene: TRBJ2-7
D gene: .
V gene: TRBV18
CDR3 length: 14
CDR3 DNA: TGTGCCAGCTCACCACAGGGGGTTGCCTACGAGCAGTACTTC
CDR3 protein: CASSPQGVAYEQYF

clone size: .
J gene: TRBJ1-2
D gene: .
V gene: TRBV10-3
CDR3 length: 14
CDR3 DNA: TGTGCCATCAGTGAGTCAGCTACAGGCGGAGGCTACACCTTC
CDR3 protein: CAISESATGGGYTF

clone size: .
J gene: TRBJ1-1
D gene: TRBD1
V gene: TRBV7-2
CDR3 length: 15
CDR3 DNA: TGTGCCAGCAGCTCCAGCAGGGGGCCGTACACTGAAGCTTTCTTT
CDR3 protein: CASSSSRGPYTEAFF

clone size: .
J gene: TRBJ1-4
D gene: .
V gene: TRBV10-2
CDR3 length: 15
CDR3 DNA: TGCGCCAGCAGTGAATCAAGGGGCGCGGGGGAAAAACTGTTTTTT
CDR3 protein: CASSESRGAGEKLFF

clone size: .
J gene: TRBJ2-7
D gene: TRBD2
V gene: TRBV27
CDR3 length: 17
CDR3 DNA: TGTGCCAGCATGGGAAGATCGAGCGGGAGTTTTTCCTACGAGCAGTACTTC
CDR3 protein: CASMGRSSGSFSYEQYF

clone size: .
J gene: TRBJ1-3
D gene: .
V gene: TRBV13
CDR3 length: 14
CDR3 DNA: TGTGCCAGCAGCCGCCGAGACTCTGGAAACACCATATATTTT
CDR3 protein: CASSRRDSGNTIYF

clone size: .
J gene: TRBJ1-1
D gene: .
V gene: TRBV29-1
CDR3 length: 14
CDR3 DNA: TGCAGCGTTGGTACAGGGAGCATGAACACTGAAGCTTTCTTT
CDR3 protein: CSVGTGSMNTEAFF

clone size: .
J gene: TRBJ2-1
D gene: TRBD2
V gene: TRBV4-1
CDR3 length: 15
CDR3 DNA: TGCGCCAGCAGCCAAGGTCTAGCGGATTACAATGAGCAGTTCTTC
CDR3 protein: CASSQGLADYNEQFF

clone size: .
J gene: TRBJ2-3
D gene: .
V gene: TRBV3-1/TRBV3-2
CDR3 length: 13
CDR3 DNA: TGTGCCAGCAGCGACCAGGGGAAAGATACGCAGTATTTT
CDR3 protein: CASSDQGKDTQYF